The 7 T cell receptor beta chains in this list originate from one sample, sequenced in a study of blood T cell repertoires in COVID-19. The method was immunoSEQ multiplex PCR; TCRdb's version includes in-frame clones alone and lacks a portion of them. The table shows 200,000 or so clones, with under 85% occurring only once. Sequenced material: PBMCs or T cells enriched from blood (not recorded which). These receptors all come from a man aged 60 to 69 who had recovered from COVID-19.

This clone has more than one count but fewer than ten. The chain combines TRBV5-5 with TRBJ1-1; no firm D call. From germline, CDR1 is SGHKS and CDR2 YYEKEE (reference sequence). V dropped 2 bases and J dropped 4 bases, with 15 bases sitting between them. This CDR3 contains 15 residues. The DNA of the CDR3 is TGTGCCAGCAGCTTTACAGCCCTGGAGGGCACTGAAGCTTTCTTT. It is translated as CASSFTALEGTEAFF.

This rearrangement joins TRBV19 to TRBJ1-6, with a tentative D call TRBD1 (5 bases). Between the trimmed V and J ends, which lost 0 bases and 6 bases, there was a span of 12 bases. The CDR3 has 16 amino acids. CDR1 and CDR2 from the germline V gene are LNHDA and SQIVND (reference sequence). Here the CDR3 DNA reads TGTGCCAGTAGTATAGATCGCAGGGTCCCTAATTCACCCCTCCACTTT. Encoded protein: CASSIDRRVPNSPLHF. Combining the CDR3 with reference TRBV19 and TRBJ1-6 gives the whole variable domain DGGITQSPKYLFRKEGQNVTLSCEQNLNHDAMYWYRQDPGQGLRLIYYSQIVNDFQKGDIAEGYSVSREKKESFPLTVTSAQKNPTAFYLCASSIDRRVPNSPLHFGNGTRLTVT.

CDR3 sequence: CASSLYAGTEAFF. The CDR3 bases are TGTGCCAGCAGCCTCTACGCAGGTACTGAAGCTTTCTTT. The chain carries TRBV5-6 and TRBJ1-1; unclear D gene. The germline V gene encodes CDR1 SGHDT and CDR2 YYEEEE. The CDR3 runs 13 residues. Between the trimmed V and J ends, which lost 4 bases and 5 bases, there was a span of 12 bases.

This clone has more than one count but fewer than ten. The chain uses TRBV9 and TRBJ1-1, with D unresolved. This CDR3 has 13 residues. Between the trimmed V and J ends, which lost 0 bases and 9 bases, there was a span of 12 bases. CDR1 and CDR2 (germline): SGDLS, YYNGEE. The DNA of the CDR3 is TGTGCCAGCAGCGTAGCAGGTGGGCAACAAGCTTTCTTT. This translates into CASSVAGGQQAFF.

This chain joins TRBV7-3 and TRBJ2-4, with 9 nucleotides matching TRBD2. The CDR3 contains 15 residues. Per germline, CDR1 SGHTA and CDR2 FQGTGA. Losses at the gene ends were 1 base for V and 6 bases for J; bases not matched to a gene: 4. CDR3 protein: CASSLMSGGRNIQYF. The DNA for the CDR3 is TGTGCCAGCAGCTTAATGAGCGGGGGGCGAAACATTCAGTACTTC. Full variable domain (missing parts from reference TRBV7-3 and TRBJ2-4): GAGVSQTPSNKVTEKGKYVELRCDPISGHTALYWYRQSLGQGPEFLIYFQGTGAADDSGLPNDRFFAVRPEGSVSTLKIQRTERGDSAVYLCASSLMSGGRNIQYFGAGTRLSVL.

The rearrangement links TRBV7-6 to TRBJ1-2; 9 bases match TRBD1. The CDR3 is 15 residues long. J gave up 2 bases and V 4 bases, and 5 bases lay outside the gene matches. Germline-derived CDR1 and CDR2 are SGHVS and FNYEAQ. The CDR3 DNA reads TGTGCCAGCAGCTACCGGGACAGGGAGAACTATGGCTACACCTTC. Its translation: CASSYRDRENYGYTF.

The genes are TRBV6-1 and TRBJ1-2; TRBD1 might be the D (5 bases). V shed 1 base and J shed 11 bases, with 17 bases lying between them. This CDR3 spans 14 amino acids. Germline lookup yields CDR1 MNHNS and CDR2 SASEGT. CDR3 region: CASSEESQGLWYTF. DNA of the CDR3: TGTGCCAGCAGTGAAGAGAGCCAGGGTTTGTGGTACACCTTC.